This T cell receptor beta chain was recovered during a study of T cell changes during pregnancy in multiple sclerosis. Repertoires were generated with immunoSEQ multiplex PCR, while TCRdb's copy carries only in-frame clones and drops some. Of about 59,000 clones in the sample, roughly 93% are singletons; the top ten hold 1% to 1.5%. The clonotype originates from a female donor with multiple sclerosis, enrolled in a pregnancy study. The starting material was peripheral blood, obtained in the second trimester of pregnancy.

In nucleotides, the CDR3 is TGCGCCAGCAGCGACACTAGCTGGTCGAACACCGGGGAGCTGTTTTTT. Residues: CASSDTSWSNTGELFF. V gene TRBV4-1 combines with J gene TRBJ2-2; TRBD2 might be the D (6 bases). This CDR3 contains 16 residues. Germline V CDR1 and CDR2: MGHRA, YSYEKL. Trimming removed 5 bases at V and 0 bases at J, with 13 bases between.